The present entry profiles one TCR beta chain with its context. Clones were sequenced by immunoSEQ multiplex PCR, and TCRdb holds only the in-frame ones, with some missing. This sample yields 65,000 to 90,000 clones, of which around 78% are seen a single time; about 36% belongs to the top ten. This entry comes from a study of cytotoxic CD8 clonotypes in ibrutinib-treated CLL. Germline V CDR1 and CDR2: MNHEY, SVGAGI. V shed 6 bases and J 2 bases; nucleotides not matched to a gene: 5. The CDR3 is 14 residues long. This receptor was obtained from a human donor with chronic lymphocytic leukemia. The chain has TRBV6-5 and TRBJ2-3, with 7 bases identical to TRBD1. The sample was PBMCs, taken after 24 months of ibrutinib treatment. The CDR3 reads CASRRQGATDTQYF. The CDR3 nucleotides are TGTGCCAGCAGACGACAGGGCGCCACAGATACGCAGTATTTT.